The T cell receptor beta chain under discussion was sequenced for a study of shared clonotypes between healthy human individuals (dated by TCRdb to between 2020 and 2021). Describing the broader study: The cohort comprised a couple of women and a few men aged 18 to 49 years. Per donor, three plates each were used for CD4 naive and CD4 memory, two for CD8 naive, and one for CD8 memory. To estimate repertoire size and how much clonotypes are shared between individuals, the study performed deep sequencing of blood TCR repertoires from a few healthy adults. Different laboratories and diverse techniques were used to prepare libraries and sequence TCR repertoires, to increase sequencing depth and limit assay-specific biases. Leukapheresis yielded between about 0.85 and 9.5 billion PBMCs per donor.

For the CD8 naive samples, CD45RO-negative cells were positively selected for CCR7, yielding a CD45RA+CCR7+ population from which TemRA cells were excluded. The donors were healthy, HIV-negative adults who had no recently reported acute infections or vaccinations. Every donor was a Caucasian adult residing in Nashville, Tennessee, USA. Blood was collected by leukapheresis, and PBMCs were isolated by Ficoll-Histopaque density gradient centrifugation and then cryopreserved in liquid nitrogen vapor phase. Analytical flow cytometry was used to check the purity and quantity of each magnetically sorted T cell population. Genomic DNA was isolated from every sorted fraction and measured by UV absorbance on a Nanodrop 2000c. Per the germline V gene, LGHNA is the CDR1 and YSLEER is the CDR2. The junction shows trimming of 2 bases on V and 4 bases on J, plus 9 bases between the germline ends. The CDR3 runs 14 residues from the cysteine to the phenylalanine. CDR3 DNA is the only sequence kept; it has 42 bases, read in frame from the first base.

Overall study results and their limits: Because the study included a small number of donors, the genetic and exposure-history diversity represented was limited. Even with the large sequencing depth, rarefaction of the sorted-subset datasets indicated that sequencing was incomplete. Approximately 5% of naive CD4, 3.5% of naive CD8, roughly 2.5% of memory CD4, and 0.4% of memory CD8 clonotypes were shared across a few donors. Based on pairwise subsampling, the degree of clonotype sharing among donors was expected to be affected by sequencing depth. Higher generation probabilities were observed for clonotypes shared by all four sorted-subset donors than for non-shared clonotypes. Larger estimated clonotype richness was generally found for naive subsets than for memory subsets. Only blood was sampled, and tissue TCR repertoires likely differ from those in blood.

TCR CDR3 regions were amplified from genomic DNA by multiplex PCR using the deep immunoSEQ assay. Extracted genomic DNA from each cell subset was distributed evenly across all wells of several immunoSEQ 96-well plates, and each plate was treated as a replicate. For sorted subsets, approximately 190 ng of genomic DNA, equivalent to around 29,000 T cell genomes, went into each replicate PCR. The purified libraries were quantified using a Qubit 3.0 fluorometer, sized with a Bioanalyzer 2100, and then quantified again using the KAPA Library Quantification kit. Every immunoSEQ 96-well plate was sequenced on a dedicated single-read 150-cycle Illumina NextSeq 550 flow cell. The authors' pipeline ran thus. Because the immunoSEQ output included only junctional sequences and no quality scores, the filtering could not be the same as the filtering used for full-length reads. Sequences were annotated with PyIR, a Python wrapper for IgBLAST v1.9, and V/J genes and CDR3 were assigned using IMGT germline references. Reads with weak V/J assignments (E-value above 1e-6), missing CDR3, stop codons, out-of-frame junctions, or ambiguous translated residues were removed. V3J clonotypes were defined as sequences sharing the same inferred V gene, J gene, and CDR3 amino acid sequence. The percentage overlap between two repertoires was calculated by dividing the number of shared unique clonotypes by the size of the smaller repertoire. Richness of each repertoire was evaluated using RTK rarefaction, the Chao1 estimator, and Recon v2.1 estimates of unobserved clonotypes. Generation probabilities were computed with OLGA for all TCRbeta clonotypes obtained by the gDNA method from a few donors. TCRdb stores this immuneACCESS table with in-frame sequences only. Part of the clones is absent; in the studies checked, under half of the shortfall reflects unresolved V genes, and no reason is known for the rest. Clone size and the V and J calls come from that table; the DNA yielded D and trimming. Within this sample are about 2.1 million clones, with 93% of them counted one time only. The top ten constitute 1.5% to 2% of the sample.

As regards this clone: Its antigen is unknown. Per-base qualities were not stored, and no clone one base away is much larger.

The chain joins TRBV4-3 to TRBJ1-3, and TRBD1 may be the D gene, going by 5 matching bases. Sequencing used naive CD8+ T cells from PBMCs. Reading the label with the study, this specimen's cell subset or site is: CD45RA+CCR7+. The sequence was obtained from a man aged 18 to 29 in good health. Some clones in this sample may be carry-over from other donors' samples. CDR3 region: CASSQQGLGNTIYF. The DNA sequence reads TGCGCCAGCAGCCAACAGGGATTAGGAAACACCATATATTTT.